This TCR beta chain was observed in a study of CD8 T cells in ankylosing spondylitis. The CDR3 runs 15 residues. Trimming took off 6 bases at V and 2 bases at J, with 14 bases between the two ends. Whole-study findings and limits: It was reported that disease-linked clones were significantly enriched in matched ankylosing spondylitis synovial fluid.

TCRdb analysed the 5' RACE reads with MiXCR anew, one entry per CDR3 protein. This table has around 340,000 distinct CDR3 sequences, roughly 15% appearing once. On this clonotype: Its target is unknown.

The clonotype originates from a male donor with ankylosing spondylitis or in good health (not recorded which). Material: blood, either unsorted or a sorted T cell fraction (not recorded which). The chain uses TRBV12-3 or TRBV12-4 and TRBJ1-3, with D possibly TRBD1 on 6 matching bases. The CDR3 protein is CASRDQGLAGNTIYF. The CDR3 coding sequence is TGTGCCAGCAGAGATCAGGGGCTTGCTGGAAACACCATATATTTT.